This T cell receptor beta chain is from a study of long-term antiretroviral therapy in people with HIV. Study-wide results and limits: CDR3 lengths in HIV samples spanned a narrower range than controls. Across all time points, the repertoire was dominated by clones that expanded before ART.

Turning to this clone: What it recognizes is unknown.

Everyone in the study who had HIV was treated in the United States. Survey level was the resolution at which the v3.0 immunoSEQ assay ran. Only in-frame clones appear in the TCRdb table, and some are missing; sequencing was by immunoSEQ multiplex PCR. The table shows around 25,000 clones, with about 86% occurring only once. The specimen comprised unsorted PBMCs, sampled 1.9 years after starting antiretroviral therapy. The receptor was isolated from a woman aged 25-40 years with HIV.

The CDR3 DNA follows: TGTGCCAGCAGCGTAGCGGGGGGAAGCAATCAGCCCCAGCATTTT. It specifies CASSVAGGSNQPQHF. The chain joins TRBV9 to TRBJ1-5, with D possibly TRBD1 on 5 matching bases. The CDR3 is 15 residues long. The ends were cut back, 0 bases at V and 1 base at J, with 8 bases in the middle. Germline V gene data show CDR1 as SGDLS and CDR2 as YYNGEE.